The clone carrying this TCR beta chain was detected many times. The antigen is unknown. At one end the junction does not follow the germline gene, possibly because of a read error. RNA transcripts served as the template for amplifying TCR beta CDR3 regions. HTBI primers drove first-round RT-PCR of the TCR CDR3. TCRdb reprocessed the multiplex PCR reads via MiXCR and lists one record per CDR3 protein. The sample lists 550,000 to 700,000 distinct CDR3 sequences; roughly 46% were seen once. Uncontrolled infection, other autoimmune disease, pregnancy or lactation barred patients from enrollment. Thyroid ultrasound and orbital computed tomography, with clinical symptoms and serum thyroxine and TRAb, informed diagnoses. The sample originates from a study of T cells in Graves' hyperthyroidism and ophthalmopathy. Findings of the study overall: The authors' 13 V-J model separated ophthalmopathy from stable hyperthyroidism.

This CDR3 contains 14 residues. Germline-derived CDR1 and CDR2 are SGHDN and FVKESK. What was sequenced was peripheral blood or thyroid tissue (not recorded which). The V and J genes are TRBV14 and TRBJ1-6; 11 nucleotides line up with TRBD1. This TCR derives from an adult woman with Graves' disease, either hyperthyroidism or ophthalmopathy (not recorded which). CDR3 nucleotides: TGTGCCAGCACCCCTTCGGCCGGACAGGGGGCTCTTTACTTT. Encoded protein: CASTPSAGQGALYF.